Each of the 11 T cell receptor beta chains below was sequenced from the same sample in a study of neurological immune-mediated disorders. Each CDR3 protein is one row after TCRdb ran MiXCR on the 5' RACE reads. The sample yields 77,000 or so distinct CDR3 sequences, roughly 9% seen once. Specimen: PBMCs. The source is a middle-aged man in good health.

The gene calls are TRBV7-3 and TRBJ2-3; D is unclear. CDR3 length equals 14 residues. Trimming cost V 4 bases and J 0 bases, with 8 bases left between them. The germline V gene encodes CDR1 SGHTA and CDR2 FQGTGA. CDR3 region: CASSSTRSTDTQYF. CDR3 coding DNA: TGTGCCAGCAGCTCCACCAGAAGCACAGATACGCAGTATTTT. The full variable domain, its missing parts supplied by reference TRBV7-3 and TRBJ2-3, is GAGVSQTPSNKVTEKGKYVELRCDPISGHTALYWYRQSLGQGPEFLIYFQGTGAADDSGLPNDRFFAVRPEGSVSTLKIQRTERGDSAVYLCASSSTRSTDTQYFGPGTRLTVL.

This clonotype was seen at least ten times. The V gene is TRBV5-6, the J gene TRBJ2-7; no clear D gene. This CDR3 spans 14 amino acids. From germline, CDR1 is SGHDT and CDR2 YYEEEE. Trimming pared 4 bases from V and 2 bases from J, leaving 13 bases between. CDR3 loop: CASSRWDRAYEQYF. CDR3 nucleotides: TGTGCCAGCAGCCGGTGGGATCGGGCCTACGAGCAGTACTTC.

This clonotype has ten or more counts. The chain couples TRBV7-9 to TRBJ2-7, with D maybe TRBD1 (6 bases). In germline, CDR1 is SEHNR, CDR2 FQNEAQ (reference sequence). The ends were cut back, 1 base at V and 6 bases at J, with 10 bases in the middle. The CDR3 extends over 13 amino acids. CDR3 DNA sequence: TGTGCCAGCAGCTTAGGGACAGTAGGCGAGCAGTACTTC. Its translation: CASSLGTVGEQYF.

A remark on this clonotype: Because it lacks the conserved phenylalanine or tryptophan at the end, this CDR3 is likely a read error. The chain's CDR3 is CANSLPGQTPLGYTY. CDR3 nucleotides: TGCGCCAACAGCTTGCCGGGACAGACTCCTCTTGGCTACACCTAC. The rearrangement uses TRBV5-1 and TRBJ1-2; 7 bases map to TRBD1. Per the germline V gene, CDR1 is SGHRS and CDR2 is YFSETQ. This CDR3 is built from 15 residues.

On this clonotype: At one of its ends the junction is not consistent with the germline gene, which may arise from a read error. The chain carries TRBV20-1 and TRBJ2-3; 11 nucleotides match TRBD2. The CDR3 has 14 residues. The germline CDR1 and CDR2 sequences are DFQATT and SNEGSKA (reference sequence). This CDR3 is CSASGSGRGYTQYF. CDR3 nucleotides: TGCAGTGCTAGTGGTAGCGGGAGGGGATATACACAGTATTTT.

This clonotype appeared many times. The chain has TRBV28 and TRBJ2-3; either TRBD1 or TRBD2 may supply D (5 bases each). The V gene's germline CDR1 is MDHEN and CDR2 SYDVKM. Between the trimmed V and J ends, which lost 6 bases and 4 bases, there was a span of 14 bases. This CDR3 is 14 amino acids long. The CDR3 coding sequence is TGTGCCAGCAGCCGGCGGCAGGGACCAGATACGCAGTATTTT. Translating it yields CASSRRQGPDTQYF.

This clonotype was observed at least ten times. V is TRBV9 and J is TRBJ2-7, with 11 bases lining up with TRBD2. Losses at the gene ends were 4 bases for V and 7 bases for J; bases not matched to a gene: 13. Germline CDR1 SGDLS, CDR2 YYNGEE. The CDR3 contains 16 residues. The chain's CDR3 is CASSTARLAGGREQYF. CDR3 DNA: TGTGCCAGCAGCACGGCGAGGCTAGCGGGAGGTAGAGAGCAGTACTTC.

This clonotype was seen ten or more times. The gene calls are TRBV5-1 and TRBJ2-2; 9 bases map to TRBD2. The CDR3 covers 15 residues. CDR1 and CDR2 (germline): SGHRS, YFSETQ. V shed 4 bases, J shed 2 bases, and the junction held 3 bases outside the gene matches. CDR3: CASSLAGPNTGELFF. In nucleotides, the CDR3 is TGCGCCAGCAGCCTAGCGGGGCCCAACACCGGGGAGCTGTTTTTT. Drawing the rest from reference TRBV5-1 and TRBJ2-2, the complete variable domain is KAGVTQTPRYLIKTRGQQVTLSCSPISGHRSVSWYQQTPGQGLQFLFEYFSETQRNKGNFPGRFSGRQFSNSRSEMNVSTLELGDSALYLCASSLAGPNTGELFFGEGSRLTVL.

This clonotype was detected ten times or more. CDR3 sequence (DNA): TGCAGCGTTGATTTGGCAGGGCCCACAGATACGCAGTATTTT. This sequence encodes CSVDLAGPTDTQYF. The chain is built from TRBV29-1 and TRBJ2-3, with a tentative D call TRBD1 (5 bases). The germline gives CDR1 SQVTM, CDR2 ANQGSEA. This CDR3 contains 14 residues. V gave up 3 bases and J gave up 2 bases, with 12 bases separating them.

This clonotype was counted many times. DNA for the CDR3: TGTGCCAGCAGTGACGTTAGTGGTGCAGGAGAGACCCAGTACTTC. It codes for CASSDVSGAGETQYF. V and J are TRBV25-1 and TRBJ2-5; D not resolved. The CDR3 is made up of 15 amino acids. In germline, CDR1 is MGHDK, CDR2 SYGVNS. V lost 3 bases and J lost 4, with 15 bases in between.

This clonotype was seen repeatedly, ten times or more. The V gene is TRBV7-9, the J gene TRBJ2-1, with 9 bases lining up with TRBD2. This CDR3 is built from 17 residues. Germline V lookup: CDR1 SEHNR, CDR2 FQNEAQ (reference sequence). Trimming removed 4 bases from V and 4 bases from J; junction bases left unmatched: 11. Here the CDR3 DNA reads TGTGCCAGCAGCTCCCCCCCCGGGCGGGAGGGGTACAATGAGCAGTTCTTC. This sequence encodes CASSSPPGREGYNEQFF.